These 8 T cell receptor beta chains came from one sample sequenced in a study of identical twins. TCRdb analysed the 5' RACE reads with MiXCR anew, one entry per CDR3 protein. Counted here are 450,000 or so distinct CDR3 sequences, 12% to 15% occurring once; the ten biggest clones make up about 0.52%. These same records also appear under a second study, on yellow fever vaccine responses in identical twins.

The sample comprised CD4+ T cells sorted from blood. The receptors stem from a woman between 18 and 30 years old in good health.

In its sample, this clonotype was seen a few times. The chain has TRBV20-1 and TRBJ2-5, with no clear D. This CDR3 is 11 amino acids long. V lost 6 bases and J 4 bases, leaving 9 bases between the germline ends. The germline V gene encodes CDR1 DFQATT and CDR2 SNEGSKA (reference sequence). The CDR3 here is CSASWGETQYF. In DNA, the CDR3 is TGCAGTGCCTCCTGGGGAGAGACCCAGTACTTC.

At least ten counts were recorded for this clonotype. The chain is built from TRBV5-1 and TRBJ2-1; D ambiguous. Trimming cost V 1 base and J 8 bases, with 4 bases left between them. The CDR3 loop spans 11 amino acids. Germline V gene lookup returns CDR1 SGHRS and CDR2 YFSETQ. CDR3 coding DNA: TGCGCCAGCAGCTTGACTTATGAGCAGTTCTTC. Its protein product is CASSLTYEQFF.

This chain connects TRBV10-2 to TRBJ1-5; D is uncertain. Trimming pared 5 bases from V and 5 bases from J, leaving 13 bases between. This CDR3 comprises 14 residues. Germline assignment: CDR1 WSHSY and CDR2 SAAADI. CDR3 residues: CASSYEVVHQPQHF. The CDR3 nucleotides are TGCGCCAGCAGTTATGAGGTGGTGCATCAGCCCCAGCATTTT.

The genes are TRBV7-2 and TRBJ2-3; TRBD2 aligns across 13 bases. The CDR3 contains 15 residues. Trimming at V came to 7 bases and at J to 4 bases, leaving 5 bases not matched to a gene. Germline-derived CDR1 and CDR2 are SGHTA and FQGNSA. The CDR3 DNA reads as TGTGCCAGCACCCTAACTAGCGGGGGGGCAGATACGCAGTATTTT. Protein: CASTLTSGGADTQYF.

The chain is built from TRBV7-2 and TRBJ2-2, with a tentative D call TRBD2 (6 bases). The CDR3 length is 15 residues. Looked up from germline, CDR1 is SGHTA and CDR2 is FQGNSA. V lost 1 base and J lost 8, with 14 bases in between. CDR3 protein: CASSLGDSQGGELFF. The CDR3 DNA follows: TGTGCCAGCAGCTTAGGGGACTCTCAGGGTGGGGAGCTGTTTTTT.

Here the CDR3 reads CASSLDGGGAFNEQYF. The CDR3 DNA follows: TGCGCCAGCAGCTTGGACGGCGGGGGGGCCTTTAACGAGCAGTACTTC. The V gene is TRBV5-1, the J gene TRBJ2-7, with TRBD2 matching over 9 bases. CDR3 size: 16 residues. Germline trimming cut 0 bases from V and 5 bases from J; bases unmatched to any gene: 9. The germline CDR1 and CDR2 sequences are SGHRS and YFSETQ.

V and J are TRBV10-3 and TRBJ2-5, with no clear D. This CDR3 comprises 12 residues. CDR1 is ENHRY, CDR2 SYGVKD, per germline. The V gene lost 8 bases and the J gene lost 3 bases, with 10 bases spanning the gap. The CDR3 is CAIAAGEETQYF. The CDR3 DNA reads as TGTGCCATCGCAGCTGGTGAAGAGACCCAGTACTTC.

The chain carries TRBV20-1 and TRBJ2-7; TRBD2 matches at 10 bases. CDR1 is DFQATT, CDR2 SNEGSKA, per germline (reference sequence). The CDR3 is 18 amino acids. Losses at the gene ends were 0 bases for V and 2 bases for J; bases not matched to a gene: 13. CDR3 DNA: TGCAGTGCTAGAGATAGAGCTAGCGGGAGTTTGGGAACCTACGAGCAGTACTTC. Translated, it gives CSARDRASGSLGTYEQYF.